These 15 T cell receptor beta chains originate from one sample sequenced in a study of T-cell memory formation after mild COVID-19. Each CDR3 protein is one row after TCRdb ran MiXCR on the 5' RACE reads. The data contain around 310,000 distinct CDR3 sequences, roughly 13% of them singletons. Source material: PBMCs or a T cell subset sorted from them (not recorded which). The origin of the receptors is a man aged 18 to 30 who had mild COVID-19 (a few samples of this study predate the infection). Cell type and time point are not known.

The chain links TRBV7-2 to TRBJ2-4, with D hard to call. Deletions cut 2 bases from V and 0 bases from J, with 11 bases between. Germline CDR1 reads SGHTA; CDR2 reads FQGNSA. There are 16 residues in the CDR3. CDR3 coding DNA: TGTGCCAGCAGCTTATTTATGGGGTTAGCCAAAAACATTCAGTACTTC. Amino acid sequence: CASSLFMGLAKNIQYF.

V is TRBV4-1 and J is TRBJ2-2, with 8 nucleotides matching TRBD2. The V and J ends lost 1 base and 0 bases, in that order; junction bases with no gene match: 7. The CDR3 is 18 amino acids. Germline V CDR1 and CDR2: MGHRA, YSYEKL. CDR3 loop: CASSQGFGGGANTGELFF. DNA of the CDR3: TGCGCCAGCAGCCAAGGCTTCGGGGGGGGGGCGAACACCGGGGAGCTGTTTTTT.

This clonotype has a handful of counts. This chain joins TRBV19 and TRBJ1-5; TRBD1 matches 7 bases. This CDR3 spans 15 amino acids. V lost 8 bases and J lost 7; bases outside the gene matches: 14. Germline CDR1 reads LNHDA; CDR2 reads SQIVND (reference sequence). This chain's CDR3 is CASGGTQGGGQPQHF. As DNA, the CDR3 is TGTGCCAGTGGCGGGACCCAGGGAGGGGGCCAGCCCCAGCATTTT.

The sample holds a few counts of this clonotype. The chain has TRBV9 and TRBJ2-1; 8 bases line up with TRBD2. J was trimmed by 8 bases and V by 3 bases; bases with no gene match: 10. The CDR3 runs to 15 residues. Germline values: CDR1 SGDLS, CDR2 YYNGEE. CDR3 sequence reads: CASSGGERGRDEQFF. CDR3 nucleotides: TGTGCCAGCAGCGGAGGGGAGCGGGGGAGGGATGAGCAGTTCTTC.

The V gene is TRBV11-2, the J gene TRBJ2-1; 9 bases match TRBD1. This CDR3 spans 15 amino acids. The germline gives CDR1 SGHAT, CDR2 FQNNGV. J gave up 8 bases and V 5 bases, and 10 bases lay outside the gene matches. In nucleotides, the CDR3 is TGTGCCAGCAGCCAAGGAGGGACAGGGAGCGATGAGCAGTTCTTC. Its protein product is CASSQGGTGSDEQFF.

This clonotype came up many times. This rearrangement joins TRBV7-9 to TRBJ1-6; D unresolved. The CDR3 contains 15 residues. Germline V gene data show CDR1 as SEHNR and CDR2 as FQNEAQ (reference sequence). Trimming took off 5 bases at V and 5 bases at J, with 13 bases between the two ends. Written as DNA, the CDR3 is TGTGCCAGCAGCGTCGGACCGAGAAATAATTCACCCCTCCACTTT. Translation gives CASSVGPRNNSPLHF.

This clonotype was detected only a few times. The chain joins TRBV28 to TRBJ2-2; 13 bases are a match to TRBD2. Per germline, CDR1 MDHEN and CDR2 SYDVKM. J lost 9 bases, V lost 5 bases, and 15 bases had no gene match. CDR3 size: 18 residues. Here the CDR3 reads CASSKTGLAGTVSRELFF. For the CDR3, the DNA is TGTGCCAGCAGTAAAACGGGACTAGCGGGGACTGTCTCGAGGGAGCTGTTTTTT.

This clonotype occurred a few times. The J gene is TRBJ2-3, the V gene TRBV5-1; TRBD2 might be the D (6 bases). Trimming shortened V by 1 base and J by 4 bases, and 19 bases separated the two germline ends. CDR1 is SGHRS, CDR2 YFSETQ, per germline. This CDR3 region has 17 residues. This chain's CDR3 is CASSLKVDRGSADTQYF. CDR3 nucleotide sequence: TGCGCCAGCAGCTTGAAAGTTGATCGGGGGTCAGCAGATACGCAGTATTTT.

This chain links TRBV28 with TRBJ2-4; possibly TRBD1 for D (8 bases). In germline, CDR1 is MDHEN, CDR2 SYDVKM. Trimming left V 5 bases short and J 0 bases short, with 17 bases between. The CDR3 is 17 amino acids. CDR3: CASSPYTGGVAKNIQYF. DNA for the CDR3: TGTGCCAGCAGTCCCTACACAGGGGGGGTAGCCAAAAACATTCAGTACTTC.

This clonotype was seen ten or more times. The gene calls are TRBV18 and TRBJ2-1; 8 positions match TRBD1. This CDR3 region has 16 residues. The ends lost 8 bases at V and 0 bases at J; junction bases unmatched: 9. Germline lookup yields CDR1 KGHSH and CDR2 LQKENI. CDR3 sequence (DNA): TGTGCCAGCAGCCCTAGGACAGGGAGCTCCTACAATGAGCAGTTCTTC. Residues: CASSPRTGSSYNEQFF.

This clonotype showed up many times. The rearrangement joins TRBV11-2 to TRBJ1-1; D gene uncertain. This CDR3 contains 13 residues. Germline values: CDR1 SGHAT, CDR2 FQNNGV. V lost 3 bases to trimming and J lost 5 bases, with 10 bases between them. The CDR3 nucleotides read TGTGCCAGCAGCTTGAACGGGGAGACTGAAGCTTTCTTT. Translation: CASSLNGETEAFF.

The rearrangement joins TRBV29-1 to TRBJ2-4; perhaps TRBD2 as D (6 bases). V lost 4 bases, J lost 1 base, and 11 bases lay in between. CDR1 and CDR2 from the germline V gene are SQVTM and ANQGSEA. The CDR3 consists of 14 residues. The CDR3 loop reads CSVAPGLAKNIQYF. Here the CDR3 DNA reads TGCAGCGTTGCCCCGGGACTTGCCAAAAACATTCAGTACTTC.

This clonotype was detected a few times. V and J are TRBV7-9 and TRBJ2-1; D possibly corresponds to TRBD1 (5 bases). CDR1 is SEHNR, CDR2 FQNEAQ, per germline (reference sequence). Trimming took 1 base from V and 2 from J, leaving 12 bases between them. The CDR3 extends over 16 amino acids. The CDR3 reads CASSLVRRQTYNEQFF. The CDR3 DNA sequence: TGTGCCAGCAGCTTAGTCAGGCGACAGACCTACAATGAGCAGTTCTTC.

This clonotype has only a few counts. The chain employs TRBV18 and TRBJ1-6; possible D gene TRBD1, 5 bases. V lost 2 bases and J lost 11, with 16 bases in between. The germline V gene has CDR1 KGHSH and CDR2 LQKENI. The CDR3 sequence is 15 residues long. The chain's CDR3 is CASSPGQGNSTPLHF. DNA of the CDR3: TGTGCCAGCTCACCAGGGCAGGGTAATAGTACACCCCTCCACTTT.

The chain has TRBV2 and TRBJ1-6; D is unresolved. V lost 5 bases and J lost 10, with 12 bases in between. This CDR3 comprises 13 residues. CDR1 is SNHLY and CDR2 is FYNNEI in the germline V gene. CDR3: CASSSLIGSPLHF. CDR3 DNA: TGTGCCAGCAGTTCCCTTATCGGGTCACCCCTCCACTTT.